This T cell receptor beta chain emerged from a study of blood T cell repertoires in COVID-19. Across the study: The analysed material was cDNA or gDNA that came from T cells, B-cell-depleted T cells, or PBMCs.

Living in about two dozen US areas, the participants were between about 18 and 100 years of age. Participants' own reports of clinical history determined their cohort assignment. This clone was seen just once. Per the study methods: Estimation of nucleated cell counts relied on the amplification of reference gene primers. Using immunoSEQ multiplex PCR, the repertoire was profiled, and TCRdb retains in-frame clones only, with some absent. V and J calls and clone size come straight from that table; D and trimming were deduced from the DNA. The table includes about 260,000 clones, less than 90% detected once. Sequencing was performed on PBMCs or T cells enriched from blood (not recorded which). The clonotype was recovered from a woman between 45 and 65 years old who had recovered from COVID-19.

The CDR3 region is CASKNSGKAPEQFF. The CDR3 DNA follows: TGTGCCAGCAAAAATAGCGGGAAGGCTCCTGAGCAGTTCTTC. The chain combines TRBV28 with TRBJ2-1; 8 bases map to TRBD2. V lost 7 bases and J lost 9; bases outside the gene matches: 11. This CDR3 region has 14 residues. Germline V CDR1 and CDR2: MDHEN, SYDVKM.